Below, 8 T cell receptor beta chains from the same sample are listed, as sequenced in a study of vaccination effects on CD4 cells after COVID-19. Their antigens are not known. Before any sequencing was done, the ViraFEST assay used viral peptide pools to expand antigen-specific CD4+ T cells. Between days 9 and 11 of culture, CD4+ T cells were separated out. None of these healthy vaccinees had been infected with SARS-CoV-2 before vaccination. The assay was immunoSEQ multiplex PCR, and TCRdb's table has in-frame clones only and misses some. The sample holds roughly 53,000 clones, 60% to 80% seen once. Here the sequenced sample was CD4+ T cells from PBMCs cultured with HCoV-OC43 spike peptides, taken before COVID-19 vaccination. Subset noted: HCoV-OC43 spike overlapping peptide pool stimulation. The receptors were sampled from a human donor who received a COVID-19 vaccine.

The chain recombines TRBV24-1 with TRBJ1-1; maybe TRBD1 (5 bases). The V end lost 6 bases, the J end lost 4 bases, and 14 bases lay between the germline ends. CDR3 size: 14 residues. Germline assignment: CDR1 KGHDR and CDR2 SFDVKD. CDR3 nucleotide sequence: TGTGCCACCAGTCGGGGTCAGGGAGGCACTGAAGCTTTCTTT. Its translation: CATSRGQGGTEAFF.

The V call is TRBV30, the J call TRBJ2-5; 8 bases agree with TRBD1. Trimming removed 3 bases from V and 5 bases from J; junction bases left unmatched: 5. The CDR3 length is 13 residues. Germline CDR1 is GTSNPN and CDR2 is SVGIG (reference sequence). CDR3 in amino acids: CAWRATGVETQYF. The DNA of the CDR3 is TGTGCCTGGAGGGCGACAGGGGTGGAGACCCAGTACTTC.

This clone has only a few counts. The chain links TRBV3-1 (or the pseudogene TRBV3-2) to TRBJ1-2; D is unclear. Trimming left V 4 bases short and J 7 bases short, with 19 bases between. The length of the CDR3 is 15 residues. CDR1 and CDR2 (germline): LGHDT, YNNKEL (reference sequence). The CDR3 coding sequence is TGTGCCAGCAGCCCTGGCCCTACCATTCTTTCTGGCTACACCTTC. It is translated as CASSPGPTILSGYTF.

The chain uses TRBV9 and TRBJ1-5; perhaps TRBD1 as D (5 bases). The CDR3 has 16 amino acids. The V and J ends lost 4 bases and 2 bases respectively, with 16 bases between them. The germline V gene encodes CDR1 SGDLS and CDR2 YYNGEE. CDR3 loop: CASSPGWGLGNQPQHF. DNA for the CDR3: TGTGCCAGCAGCCCGGGGTGGGGGTTGGGCAATCAGCCCCAGCATTTT. The variable domain in full, completed from reference TRBV9 and TRBJ1-5, reads DSGVTQTPKHLITATGQRVTLRCSPRSGDLSVYWYQQSLDQGLQFLIQYYNGEERAKGNILERFSAQQFPDLHSELNLSSLELGDSALYFCASSPGWGLGNQPQHFGDGTRLSIL.

The chain links TRBV21-1 to TRBJ1-3. TRBV21-1 is deemed a pseudogene. The CDR3 is 16 amino acids. The DNA for the CDR3 is TGTGCCAGCAGCAAAGCTCAGGCGGAACCTGGAAACACCATATATTTT. Protein product: CASSKAQAEPGNTIYF.

The gene calls are TRBV24-1 and TRBJ1-5, with a weak D call TRBD1 (6 bases). Germline CDR1 KGHDR, CDR2 SFDVKD. The V and J ends lost 3 bases and 0 bases respectively, with 11 bases between them. CDR3 size: 16 residues. In DNA form, the CDR3 reads TGTGCCACCAGTGATGCCGGACAGTATAGCAATCAGCCCCAGCATTTT. Protein product: CATSDAGQYSNQPQHF.

CDR3 in amino acids: CASREYSNQPQHF. In nucleotides, the CDR3 is TGTGCCAGTAGGGAGTATAGCAATCAGCCCCAGCATTTT. The V call is TRBV19, the J call TRBJ1-5; D gene uncertain. CDR3 length: 13 residues. The germline V and J ends were trimmed by 6 bases and 0 bases, with 6 bases remaining between them. Germline-derived CDR1 and CDR2 are LNHDA and SQIVND (reference sequence).

This clone was found a few times. The chain recombines TRBV7-9 with TRBJ2-2; a weak D match, TRBD1 (5 bases). Germline V lookup: CDR1 SEHNR, CDR2 FQNEAQ (reference sequence). V lost 3 bases, J lost 5 bases, and 16 bases lay in between. The CDR3 runs 16 residues. CDR3 coding DNA: TGTGCCAGCAGCTTGCTTGGGCAGGGTCGAACCGGGGAGCTGTTTTTT. Translation gives CASSLLGQGRTGELFF.